This T cell receptor beta chain originates from a study of CD8+CD57+ T cells in acquired aplastic anemia (dated by TCRdb to the late 2010s). About the investigation overall: A mean of around 3.3 ug of DNA, ranging from about 0.2 to 27.4 ug, was extracted from sorted CD4+ and CD8+ cells. An average of approximately 9.8 million reads for CD4+ cells and roughly 12 million reads for CD8+ cells was obtained from healthy donor samples. What the study reported, not specific to this receptor: Between patients and healthy controls, no significant difference in CD8+ Simpson's diversity was found (P=0.060). Approximately 31 CD8+ CDR3 sequences were found in both patients and controls but appeared to be highly expressed in patients and within the immunodominant clones of the patients.

In the study, sorted CD4+ and CD8+ blood T cells from patients with severe aplastic anemia and from healthy subjects underwent deep sequencing of TCR repertoires. Ficoll-Paque density gradient centrifugation was used to isolate peripheral blood mononuclear cells. Before DNA was extracted, CD4+ and CD8+ T cells were sorted using either FACS or magnetic beads. As to this clonotype: What this receptor recognizes is not known. Per-nucleotide qualities are absent, and no much larger clonotype sits a single base away.

Genomic DNA served as template for TCR beta VDJ combination and CDR3 sequence profiling. TCR repertoire sequencing was run on an Illumina HiSeq 2000. For the original study's pipeline: Repertoire assessment relied on Simpson's diversity index, CDR3 size and DJ length profiles, and TRBV/TRBJ rearrangement plots. The immunodominant clone was defined as the most abundant DNA sequence in deep sequencing data. CDR3 amino acid sequences were checked for sharing across subjects and were also compared against the VDJdb database and published repertoires. The public reads were quality trimmed at Q25 with fastp and then assembled into clones with MiXCR by TCRdb, keeping productive beta chains. Rows are unified per CDR3 protein, each entry keeping the most common DNA and genes. In this record, the V and J calls reflect TCRdb's handling and not the investigators' own analysis. Within this sample are 74,000 or so distinct CDR3 sequences, with 54% of them counted one time only. Together, the top ten hold 6.5% to 9.5% of the sample.

V drops 1 base and J drops 8 bases, leaving 8 bases in between. The CDR3 covers 12 residues, taking in both the cysteine and the phenylalanine. Just CDR3 DNA is preserved here, 36 bases in frame from base 1. From a lookup of the germline V gene (reference sequence), CDR1 and CDR2 are LNHDA and SQIVND. Sequenced sample: sorted CD4+, CD8+, or CD8+CD57+ T cells (not recorded which) from PBMCs. The sequence was obtained from a human donor in good health, serving as a control. The chain employs TRBV19 and TRBJ1-2; the D gene is not confidently resolved. The CDR3 region reads CASSIAYRGYTF. The nucleotide sequence is given as TGTGCCAGTAGTATAGCCTACAGAGGCTACACCTTC. The variable domain in full, with residues beyond the CDR3 obtained from the reference TRBV19 and TRBJ1-2 genes, is DGGITQSPKYLFRKEGQNVTLSCEQNLNHDAMYWYRQDPGQGLRLIYYSQIVNDFQKGDIAEGYSVSREKKESFPLTVTSAQKNPTAFYLCASSIAYRGYTFGSGTRLTVV.